These 14 T cell receptor beta chains came from one sample sequenced in a study of cytomegalovirus exposure and HLA in healthy donors. The PCR made use of 60 Vbeta and 13 Jbeta primers. TCRdb's copy holds only in-frame clones and misses some; the assay was immunoSEQ multiplex PCR. The sample lists around 99,000 clones, less than 85% occurring once. The source material was PBMCs. These receptors were obtained from a man younger than 30 in good health and CMV-seronegative.

The J gene is TRBJ2-2, the V gene TRBV27; D might be TRBD1 (5 bases). The V end was cut by 7 bases, the J end by 0 bases, with 18 bases between. This CDR3 is 17 amino acids long. Germline V CDR1 and CDR2: MNHEY, SMNVEV (reference sequence). For the CDR3, the DNA is TGTGCCAGCACCCAAAAGAAGACAGAAGCGAACACCGGGGAGCTGTTTTTT. Protein product: CASTQKKTEANTGELFF.

CDR3 bases: TGCGCCAGCAGTGAGTCGAACAGGGAGTACGAGCAGTACTTC. Translating it yields CASSESNREYEQYF. The V and J genes are TRBV10-1 and TRBJ2-7; D is perhaps TRBD1 (6 bases). This CDR3 spans 14 amino acids. Germline assignment: CDR1 WNHNN and CDR2 SYGVQD (reference sequence). Trimming took off 0 bases at V and 4 bases at J, with 10 bases between the two ends.

The chain joins TRBV2 to TRBJ2-1; TRBD2 aligns across 10 bases. The germline V gene encodes CDR1 SNHLY and CDR2 FYNNEI. The CDR3 runs to 17 residues. The V segment lost 6 bases and the J segment 1 base; nucleotides outside the gene matches: 9. The CDR3: CASRAGTSVRSYNEQFF. CDR3 in DNA: TGTGCCAGCAGGGCTGGGACTAGCGTTCGTTCCTACAATGAGCAGTTCTTC.

This rearrangement joins TRBV25-1 to TRBJ2-6; a possible D gene is TRBD2 (6 bases). Germline V gives CDR1 MGHDK, CDR2 SYGVNS. This CDR3 spans 16 amino acids. Trimming removed 3 bases at V and 0 bases at J, with 9 bases between. CDR3 residues: CASSEVGGSGANVLTF. Here the CDR3 DNA reads TGTGCCAGCAGTGAGGTGGGGGGCTCTGGGGCCAACGTCCTGACTTTC.

In this sample, this clone turned up a few times. V and J are TRBV10-3 and TRBJ1-5; no firm D call. Germline V gene sequence: CDR1 ENHRY, CDR2 SYGVKD. The CDR3 loop spans 13 amino acids. The V and J ends lost 7 bases and 0 bases respectively, with 7 bases between them. The CDR3 region is CAIMENSNQPQHF. The CDR3 region has the DNA TGTGCCATCATGGAGAATAGCAATCAGCCCCAGCATTTT.

The chain has TRBV27 and TRBJ1-2; 9 bases fit TRBD1. Looked up from germline, CDR1 is MNHEY and CDR2 is SMNVEV (reference sequence). The CDR3 length is 16 residues. Unmatched junction bases numbered 15, after V lost 5 bases and J lost 8 bases. CDR3 in DNA: TGTGCCAGCAGTAAAACCCCCCGGGACAGGGCGGGGGGCTACACCTTC. Protein sequence: CASSKTPRDRAGGYTF.

This clone appeared a few times. The chain has TRBV7-3 and TRBJ1-1; no clear D gene. Trimming took off 5 bases at V and 11 bases at J, with 6 bases between the two ends. The CDR3 covers 9 residues. CDR1 is SGHTA, CDR2 FQGTGA, per germline. CDR3 amino acids: CASSQWAFF. The CDR3 nucleotides read TGTGCCAGCAGCCAGTGGGCTTTCTTT.

The chain joins TRBV7-8 to TRBJ2-1, with TRBD1 matching over 8 bases. The V gene's germline CDR1 is SGHVS and CDR2 FQNEAQ. CDR3 length equals 14 residues. The V and J ends lost 3 bases and 5 bases, in that order; junction bases with no gene match: 3. The CDR3 loop is CASSFSGGHNEQFF. The CDR3 coding sequence is TGTGCCAGCAGCTTCTCAGGGGGCCACAATGAGCAGTTCTTC.

This clone has more than one count but fewer than ten. The J gene is TRBJ2-5, the V gene TRBV2; D might be TRBD2 (5 bases). The germline V gene encodes CDR1 SNHLY and CDR2 FYNNEI. V was pared by 8 bases and J by 5 bases, with 15 bases between. The CDR3 length is 13 residues. The CDR3 DNA reads TGTGCCAGCTGGGAGTGGACCCTGGAGACCCAGTACTTC. Amino acids: CASWEWTLETQYF.

This chain uses TRBV28 with TRBJ1-2; possible D gene TRBD1, 5 bases. Germline lookup yields CDR1 MDHEN and CDR2 SYDVKM. V dropped 6 bases and J dropped 0 bases, with 5 bases sitting between them. The CDR3 loop spans 12 amino acids. CDR3 sequence reads: CASRTANYGYTF. The CDR3 region has the DNA TGTGCCAGCAGGACAGCTAACTATGGCTACACCTTC.

The rearrangement uses TRBV7-9 and TRBJ1-5, with a tentative D call TRBD1 (5 bases). CDR1 and CDR2 (germline): SEHNR, FQNEAQ (reference sequence). The length of the CDR3 is 16 residues. V lost 0 bases and J lost 2, with 11 bases in between. In DNA form, the CDR3 reads TGTGCCAGCAGCTTAGCAGGGGCGGTTGGCAATCAGCCCCAGCATTTT. Protein sequence: CASSLAGAVGNQPQHF. Drawing the rest from reference TRBV7-9 and TRBJ1-5, the complete variable domain is DTGVSQNPRHKITKRGQNVTFRCDPISEHNRLYWYRQTLGQGPEFLTYFQNEAQLEKSRLLSDRFSAERPKGSFSTLEIQRTEQGDSAMYLCASSLAGAVGNQPQHFGDGTRLSIL.

The V call is TRBV18, the J call TRBJ2-3; 7 nucleotides match TRBD2. The V and J ends lost 8 bases and 1 base, in that order; junction bases with no gene match: 0. The V gene's germline CDR1 is KGHSH and CDR2 LQKENI. CDR3 length equals 12 residues. CDR3 in amino acids: CASRGGTDTQYF. CDR3 nucleotide sequence: TGTGCCAGCCGGGGGGGCACAGATACGCAGTATTTT.

The chain recombines TRBV18 with TRBJ1-4, with unresolved D. The CDR3 runs 12 residues. The ends were cut back, 0 bases at V and 11 bases at J, with 7 bases in the middle. CDR1 is KGHSH, CDR2 LQKENI, per germline. This chain's CDR3 is CASSPPGGKLFF. In nucleotides, the CDR3 is TGTGCCAGCTCACCACCGGGAGGGAAACTGTTTTTT.

The CDR3 nucleotides are TGTGCCAGCAGCCCAGGGGCAGGCTATGGCTACACCTTC. This translates into CASSPGAGYGYTF. This chain joins TRBV9 and TRBJ1-2; D possibly corresponds to TRBD1 (6 bases). V was cut by 4 bases and J by 4 bases, with 11 bases left in between. This CDR3 is built from 13 residues. The germline gives CDR1 SGDLS, CDR2 YYNGEE.